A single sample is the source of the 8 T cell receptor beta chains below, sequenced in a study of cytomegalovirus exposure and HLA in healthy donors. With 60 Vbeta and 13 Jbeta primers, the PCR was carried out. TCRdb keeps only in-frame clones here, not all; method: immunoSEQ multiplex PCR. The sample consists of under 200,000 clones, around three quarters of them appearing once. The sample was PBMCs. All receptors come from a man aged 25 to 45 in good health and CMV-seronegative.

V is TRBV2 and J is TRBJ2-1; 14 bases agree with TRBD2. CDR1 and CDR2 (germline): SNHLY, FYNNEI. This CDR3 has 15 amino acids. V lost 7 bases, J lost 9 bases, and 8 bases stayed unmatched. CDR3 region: CASKRGTSGSSEQFF. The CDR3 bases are TGTGCCAGCAAAAGGGGGACTAGCGGGAGTAGTGAGCAGTTCTTC.

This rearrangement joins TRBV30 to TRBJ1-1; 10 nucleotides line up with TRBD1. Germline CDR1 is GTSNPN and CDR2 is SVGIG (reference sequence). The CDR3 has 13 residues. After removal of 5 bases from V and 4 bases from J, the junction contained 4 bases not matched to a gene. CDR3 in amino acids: CAWGTGVGTEAFF. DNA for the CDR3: TGTGCCTGGGGGACAGGGGTGGGCACTGAAGCTTTCTTT.

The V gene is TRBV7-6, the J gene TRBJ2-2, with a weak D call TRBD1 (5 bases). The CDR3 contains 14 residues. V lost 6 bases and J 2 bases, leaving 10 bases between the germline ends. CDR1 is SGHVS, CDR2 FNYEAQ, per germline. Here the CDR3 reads CASSQGSNTGELFF. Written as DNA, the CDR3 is TGTGCCAGCAGTCAGGGATCTAACACCGGGGAGCTGTTTTTT.

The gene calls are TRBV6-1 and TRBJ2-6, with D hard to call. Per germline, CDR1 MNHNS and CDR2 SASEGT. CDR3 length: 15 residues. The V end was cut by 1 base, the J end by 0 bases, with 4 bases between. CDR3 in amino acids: CASSEDNSGANVLTF. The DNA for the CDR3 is TGTGCCAGCAGTGAAGACAACTCTGGGGCCAACGTCCTGACTTTC.

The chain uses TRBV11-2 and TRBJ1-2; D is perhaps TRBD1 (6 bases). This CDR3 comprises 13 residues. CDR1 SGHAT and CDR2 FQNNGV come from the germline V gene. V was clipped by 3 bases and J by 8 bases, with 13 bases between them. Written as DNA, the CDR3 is TGTGCCAGCAGCTTGGGGACATCGCGAGGCTACACCTTC. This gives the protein CASSLGTSRGYTF.

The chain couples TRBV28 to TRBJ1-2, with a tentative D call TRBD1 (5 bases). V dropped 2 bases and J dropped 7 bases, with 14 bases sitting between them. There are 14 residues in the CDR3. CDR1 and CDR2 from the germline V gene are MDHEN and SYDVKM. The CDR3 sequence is CASSLGPGDSGYTF. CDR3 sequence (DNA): TGTGCCAGCAGTTTAGGGCCTGGGGACTCTGGCTACACCTTC.

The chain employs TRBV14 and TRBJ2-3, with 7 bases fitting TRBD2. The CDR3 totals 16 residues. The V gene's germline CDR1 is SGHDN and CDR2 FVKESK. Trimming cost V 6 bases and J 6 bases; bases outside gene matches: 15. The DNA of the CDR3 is TGTGCCAGCAGTCATATTAGCGGGCCAGGAGCGGATACGCAGTATTTT. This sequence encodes CASSHISGPGADTQYF.

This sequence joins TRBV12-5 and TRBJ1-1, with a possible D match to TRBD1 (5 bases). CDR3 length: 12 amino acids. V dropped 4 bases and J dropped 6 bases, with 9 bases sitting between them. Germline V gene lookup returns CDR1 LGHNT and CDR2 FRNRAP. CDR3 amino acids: CASGWAGSEAFF. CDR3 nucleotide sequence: TGTGCTAGTGGTTGGGCAGGGTCTGAAGCTTTCTTT.